Only a few counts were recorded for the clone carrying this TCR beta chain. From germline, CDR1 is MGHRA and CDR2 YSYEKL. V was trimmed by 4 bases and J by 1 base, leaving 13 bases between them. CDR3 length equals 15 residues. The data are from a study of CD8+ T cells in alopecia areata. Sequencing templates came from extracted RNA that was reverse transcribed into cDNA. Some clones are missing from TCRdb's copy, which holds only in-frame ones; the method was immunoSEQ multiplex PCR. The table shows approximately 150,000 clones, with about 60% occurring only once. Treatment denoted: oral pan-JAK inhibitor, 5-10 mg twice daily.

This receptor was identified in a human donor with alopecia areata. The genes are TRBV4-1 and TRBJ1-1, with unresolved D. Material: CD4+ T cells sorted from blood, obtained at week 24, from a patient treated with tofacitinib. The CDR3 region is CASSLRSDWNTEAFF. DNA of the CDR3: TGCGCCAGCAGCCTCCGCTCCGACTGGAACACTGAAGCTTTCTTT.